This TCR beta chain was identified in a study of OX40 agonist ivuxolimab in advanced cancers. Study-level background: The patients got ivuxolimab, which is an agonistic anti-OX40 (CD134) antibody. Hepatocellular carcinoma, melanoma, renal cell or head and neck cancer occurred in dose-escalation patients. Subjects had a mean age of around 63 years, with a range of about 23 to 90; just over 80% were male.

Anyone with autoimmune disease history or systemic immunosuppression was excluded. Sequencing used immunoSEQ multiplex PCR; TCRdb keeps in-frame clones, though not all of them. In the table there are approximately 34,000 clones, approximately 86% of which are singletons. V was pared by 4 bases and J by 2 bases, with 15 bases between. This CDR3 has 16 amino acids. Germline V gives CDR1 SGDLS, CDR2 YYNGEE. J is TRBJ1-4 and V is TRBV9; weak D call: TRBD1 (5 bases). Sample: CD4+ or CD8+ T cells sorted from blood, taken in a trial of the OX40 agonist ivuxolimab. This sequence was found in an adult with an advanced solid tumor such as melanoma, head and neck, liver or kidney cancer. This CDR3 reads CASSPSIGATNEKLFF. CDR3 DNA sequence: TGTGCCAGCAGCCCAAGCATTGGGGCGACTAATGAAAAACTGTTTTTT.